The source of this TCR beta chain is a study of T cell repertoires in cytomegalovirus infection. This clonotype came up a few times. The target antigen is unknown. In TCRdb, the reads were re-called with MiXCR into one record per CDR3 protein. The repertoire has about 130,000 distinct CDR3 sequences, about 24% of them found once; the top ten carry 30% to 40%. The CDR3 has 15 residues. The V end lost 4 bases, the J end lost 4 bases, and 16 bases lay between the germline ends. The receptor comes from a human donor in good health (CMV status not recorded). Some clones in this sample may be carry-over from other donors' samples. V gene TRBV12-3 or TRBV12-4 combines with J gene TRBJ1-1, with TRBD1 as a possible D gene (5 bases). Sequencing was done on a sample of PBMCs, sequenced either directly or after in vitro stimulation (not recorded which). Written as DNA, the CDR3 is TGTGCCAGCAGTTCCTTGACGGGGGGTAGCACTGAAGCTTTCTTT. It yields the protein CASSSLTGGSTEAFF.